What follows are 27 T cell receptor beta chains derived from one specimen sequenced in a study of CD8+CD57+ T cells in acquired aplastic anemia. It was patients with CD8+CD57+ cell expansion by flow cytometry who were chosen for sequencing. TCR beta VDJ combinations and CDR3 sequences were profiled from genomic DNA. TCRdb redid the calling of the reads with MiXCR, one entry per CDR3 protein. The sample carries about 58,000 distinct CDR3 sequences, about 56% recorded once. Source material: sorted CD4+, CD8+, or CD8+CD57+ T cells (not recorded which) from PBMCs. These receptors all come from a human donor with aplastic anemia.

V usage is TRBV19 and J usage is TRBJ2-7; weak D call: TRBD1 (6 bases). V lost 0 bases, J lost 6 bases, and 9 bases lay in between. The germline V gene encodes CDR1 LNHDA and CDR2 SQIVND (reference sequence). The CDR3 loop spans 13 amino acids. The CDR3 spells CASSIDGTREQYF. The CDR3 coding sequence is TGTGCCAGTAGTATAGATGGGACACGCGAGCAGTACTTC.

The V call is TRBV5-1, the J call TRBJ1-2; D might be TRBD1 (5 bases). Germline loops: CDR1 SGHRS, CDR2 YFSETQ. The CDR3 is 13 amino acids. Trimming took off 4 bases at V and 8 bases at J, with 15 bases between the two ends. The DNA for the CDR3 is TGCGCCAGCAGCGCCCCGGGACCGAGGGGCTACACCTTC. It translates to CASSAPGPRGYTF.

The chain employs TRBV29-1 and TRBJ2-1, with 8 bases identical to TRBD2. Trimming at V came to 7 bases and at J to 5 bases, leaving 7 bases not matched to a gene. This CDR3 region has 13 residues. The germline gives CDR1 SQVTM, CDR2 ANQGSEA. CDR3 region: CSASGGPNNEQFF. CDR3 DNA: TGCAGCGCCTCGGGGGGGCCTAACAATGAGCAGTTCTTC.

V is TRBV25-1 and J is TRBJ1-2; D unclear. The CDR3 totals 12 residues. V was pared by 4 bases and J by 2 bases, with 5 bases between. Germline V lookup: CDR1 MGHDK, CDR2 SYGVNS. The CDR3 nucleotides read TGTGCCAGCAGTGCCACAAACTATGGCTACACCTTC. Protein product: CASSATNYGYTF.

The rearrangement joins TRBV9 to TRBJ1-1, with 9 bases aligning to TRBD1. Germline CDR1 reads SGDLS; CDR2 reads YYNGEE. This CDR3 has 16 residues. Trimming removed 4 bases from V and 6 bases from J; junction bases left unmatched: 13. The CDR3 DNA is TGTGCCAGCAGCATCGGGACAGGGCACTCTCCACCTGAAGCTTTCTTT. Residues: CASSIGTGHSPPEAFF. Full variable domain (remainder filled in from reference TRBV9 and TRBJ1-1): DSGVTQTPKHLITATGQRVTLRCSPRSGDLSVYWYQQSLDQGLQFLIQYYNGEERAKGNILERFSAQQFPDLHSELNLSSLELGDSALYFCASSIGTGHSPPEAFFGQGTRLTVV.

The V call is TRBV2, the J call TRBJ2-1; 10 nucleotides match TRBD2. V shed 6 bases and J 7 bases; nucleotides not matched to a gene: 9. The CDR3 is 15 amino acids. Looked up from germline, CDR1 is SNHLY and CDR2 is FYNNEI. DNA of the CDR3: TGTGCCAGCAGCGGCGATGAGCGGGGGGGTAATGAGCAGTTCTTC. Protein: CASSGDERGGNEQFF.

As for this clonotype: A read error is likely, as this CDR3 ends without the conserved phenylalanine or tryptophan. The rearrangement uses TRBV29-1 and TRBJ1-1; tentatively, D is TRBD1 (6 bases). Germline V CDR1 and CDR2: SQVTM, ANQGSEA. The CDR3 covers 13 residues. Trimming stripped 5 bases from V and 4 bases from J, with 14 bases between. In DNA, the CDR3 is TGCAGCGTTCATCAGGGGTGGGCCACTGAAGCTTTCTCT. Translation gives CSVHQGWATEAFS.

CDR3 bases: TGTGCCAGCAGCCTCAGGGTAACTTCACCCCTCCACTTT. It translates to CASSLRVTSPLHF. The V and J genes are TRBV12-3 or TRBV12-4 and TRBJ1-6; TRBD1 is a possible D gene (5 bases). This CDR3 region has 13 residues. Between the trimmed V and J ends, which lost 6 bases and 9 bases, there was a span of 12 bases.

In its sample, this clonotype was seen many times. The chain couples TRBV6-2 or TRBV6-3 to TRBJ1-2, with D hard to call. The germline V gene has CDR1 MNHEY and CDR2 SVGEGT. This CDR3 comprises 15 residues. Trimming removed 2 bases from V and 0 bases from J, with 10 bases in between. This chain's CDR3 is CASSYGLTANYGYTF. In DNA form, the CDR3 reads TGTGCCAGCAGTTACGGACTGACTGCTAACTATGGCTACACCTTC.

This clonotype was counted once. This chain connects TRBV19 to TRBJ1-1, with TRBD1 matching over 8 bases. CDR1 and CDR2 from the germline V gene are LNHDA and SQIVND (reference sequence). CDR3 length: 13 amino acids. The junction had 12 bases not matched to a gene; V was cut back by 8 bases and J by 10 bases. The CDR3 reads CASEIGQGKIAFF. CDR3 sequence (DNA): TGTGCCAGTGAAATAGGACAGGGAAAGATAGCTTTCTTT.

This clonotype was seen only once. This chain uses TRBV2 with TRBJ2-7; D remains ambiguous. In germline, CDR1 is SNHLY, CDR2 FYNNEI. Trimming left V 7 bases short and J 2 bases short, with 6 bases between. CDR3 length equals 11 residues. CDR3: CASTVAYEQYF. The CDR3 coding sequence is TGTGCCAGCACGGTGGCCTACGAGCAGTACTTC.

This clonotype was detected once. The rearrangement uses TRBV15 and TRBJ1-5; D remains unclear. In germline, CDR1 is LNHNV, CDR2 YYDKDF (reference sequence). The CDR3 runs 13 residues. The V end lost 0 bases, the J end lost 3 bases, and 3 bases lay between the germline ends. This chain's CDR3 is CATSREDNQPQHF. The CDR3 DNA sequence: TGTGCCACCAGCAGAGAGGACAATCAGCCCCAGCATTTT.

The chain links TRBV25-1 to TRBJ2-7; the D is unclear. Germline CDR1 MGHDK, CDR2 SYGVNS. V lost 2 bases, J lost 0 bases, and 8 bases lay in between. The CDR3 covers 14 residues. As DNA, the CDR3 is TGTGCCAGCAGTGAAAAACACCCCTCCTACGAGCAGTACTTC. Translating it yields CASSEKHPSYEQYF.

The rearrangement joins TRBV9 to TRBJ2-7; D perhaps matches TRBD1 (6 bases). CDR3 length: 14 amino acids. Germline lookup yields CDR1 SGDLS and CDR2 YYNGEE. V dropped 0 bases and J dropped 6 bases, with 13 bases sitting between them. CDR3 in amino acids: CASSVDRDGSEQYF. CDR3 nucleotides: TGTGCCAGCAGCGTAGACAGGGATGGATCCGAGCAGTACTTC.

The chain recombines TRBV2 with TRBJ2-7, with D hard to call. The germline gives CDR1 SNHLY, CDR2 FYNNEI. V was cut by 7 bases and J by 6 bases, with 13 bases left in between. This CDR3 has 12 amino acids. The CDR3, as DNA: TGTGCCAGCATAGGTCGTGCTGGCGAGCAGTACTTC. Translating it yields CASIGRAGEQYF.

The chain is built from TRBV25-1 and TRBJ2-1; 11 nucleotides align to TRBD1. Germline V lookup: CDR1 MGHDK, CDR2 SYGVNS. The CDR3 is made up of 17 amino acids. With V trimmed by 4 bases and J by 4 bases, 9 bases remained unmatched. The CDR3 coding sequence is TGTGCCAGCAGTGCTCTAGGACAGGGGGCAGGGTACAATGAGCAGTTCTTC. Residues: CASSALGQGAGYNEQFF.

This clonotype was seen ten or more times. This chain joins TRBV5-5 and TRBJ1-6; 9 bases are a match to TRBD1. The CDR3 covers 14 residues. V lost 5 bases, J lost 11 bases, and 8 bases stayed unmatched. CDR1 is SGHKS, CDR2 YYEKEE, per germline (reference sequence). This chain's CDR3 is CASSPTGGGTPLHF. The CDR3 DNA is TGTGCCAGCAGTCCGACAGGGGGAGGAACACCCCTCCACTTT.

Only one count was recorded for this clonotype. The chain couples TRBV19 to TRBJ2-1, with TRBD1 matching 12 bases. Germline values: CDR1 LNHDA, CDR2 SQIVND (reference sequence). The CDR3 consists of 16 residues. After removal of 3 bases from V and 12 bases from J, the junction contained 12 bases not matched to a gene. The CDR3 DNA sequence: TGTGCCAGTAGTATGACACCGGGACAGGGGGCGGATGGGCAGTTCTTC. Its translation is CASSMTPGQGADGQFF.

Ten or more counts support this clonotype. CDR3 DNA sequence: TGTGCCAGCAGTTCGACAGGGCCAAACACTGAAGCTTTCTTT. Protein: CASSSTGPNTEAFF. The chain recombines TRBV6-5 with TRBJ1-1; 7 nucleotides align to TRBD1. V gave up 4 bases and J gave up 2 bases; unmatched junction bases: 4. CDR3 size: 14 residues. Germline V gene lookup returns CDR1 MNHEY and CDR2 SVGAGI.

Ten or more counts support this clonotype. This chain connects TRBV5-1 to TRBJ2-1, with a weak D call TRBD1 (6 bases). Germline CDR1 is SGHRS and CDR2 is YFSETQ. The V and J ends lost 0 bases and 6 bases respectively, with 19 bases between them. The CDR3 sequence is 17 residues long. The CDR3 is CASSLAYLVGQFNEQFF. In DNA, the CDR3 is TGCGCCAGCAGCTTGGCTTACCTAGTTGGACAGTTCAATGAGCAGTTCTTC.

This clonotype showed up many times. This chain connects TRBV4-2 to TRBJ2-3; D is tentatively TRBD1 or TRBD2 (5 bases each). The CDR3 contains 16 residues. Germline CDR1 and CDR2: LGHNA and YNFKEQ. V shed 4 bases and J shed 6 bases, with 20 bases lying between them. Written as DNA, the CDR3 is TGTGCCAGCAGCCCCCAGGCTGGGGGAACCAAGGATACGCAGTATTTT. As protein: CASSPQAGGTKDTQYF.

The chain's CDR3 is CSALGGEAWQPQHF. DNA for the CDR3: TGCAGTGCCCTGGGGGGTGAAGCCTGGCAGCCCCAGCATTTT. The rearrangement joins TRBV20-1 to TRBJ1-5; a possible D gene is TRBD1 (5 bases). V was shortened by 6 bases and J by 7 bases, with 19 bases between the two germline ends. The CDR3 spans 14 residues. The germline V gene encodes CDR1 DFQATT and CDR2 SNEGSKA (reference sequence).

This clonotype was recorded a few times. The chain carries TRBV4-3 and TRBJ2-6; possible D gene TRBD1, 5 bases. Germline V lookup: CDR1 LGHNA, CDR2 YSLEER. The V gene lost 0 bases and the J gene lost 0 bases, with 12 bases spanning the gap. The CDR3 length is 18 residues. The CDR3 region has the DNA TGCGCCAGCAGCCAAGATCCCCCGACAGACTCTGGGGCCAACGTCCTGACTTTC. This encodes CASSQDPPTDSGANVLTF.

This clonotype was found many times. The chain has TRBV11-1 and TRBJ1-2; D is undetermined. The CDR3 covers 11 residues. Germline loops: CDR1 SGHAT, CDR2 FQDESV (reference sequence). V was trimmed by 5 bases and J by 2 bases, leaving 3 bases between them. The CDR3 DNA reads TGTGCCAGCAGCGGGAACTATGGCTACACCTTC. It codes for CASSGNYGYTF.

The chain couples TRBV7-9 to TRBJ2-5; 9 positions agree with TRBD2. Trimming at V came to 2 bases and at J to 5 bases, leaving 3 bases not matched to a gene. Germline V CDR1 and CDR2: SEHNR, FQNEAQ (reference sequence). CDR3 length: 14 amino acids. DNA for the CDR3: TGTGCCAGCAGCTTACAGCGGGAGGAGGAGACCCAGTACTTC. It encodes CASSLQREEETQYF.

This clonotype was counted many times. The chain joins TRBV6-2 or TRBV6-3 to TRBJ1-1, with a tentative D call TRBD1 (5 bases). The CDR3 loop spans 14 amino acids. In germline, CDR1 is MNHEY, CDR2 SVGEGT. Trimming took 5 bases from V and 1 from J, leaving 11 bases between them. CDR3 residues: CASSLRVPNTEAFF. For the CDR3, the DNA is TGTGCCAGCAGTCTCAGGGTACCGAACACTGAAGCTTTCTTT.

Ten or more counts support this clonotype. This sequence joins TRBV11-3 and TRBJ1-2; the match to TRBD1 covers 10 bases. The CDR3 sequence is 18 residues long. The V segment lost 5 bases and the J segment 0 bases; nucleotides outside the gene matches: 12. Germline lookup yields CDR1 SGHNT and CDR2 YENEEA. The CDR3 sequence is CASSPNFRDRGANYGYTF. CDR3 nucleotide sequence: TGTGCCAGCAGCCCTAACTTCCGGGACAGGGGAGCTAACTATGGCTACACCTTC.